The rows below give T cell receptor beta chains drawn from one sample of a study of cytomegalovirus exposure and HLA in healthy donors. Generated by immunoSEQ multiplex PCR, the TCRdb table keeps only in-frame clones and is missing some. The sample yields some 170,000 clones, about 80% seen once. The sequenced sample was PBMCs. The receptors here all came from a man between 18 and 35 years old in good health and CMV-seropositive. CDR3s include the opening cysteine and the closing phenylalanine or tryptophan. A D gene is named only where the DNA matches it firmly.

TRBD1 TRBV18 15 CASSPNQGAGQPQHF
TRBD1 TRBV6-1 15 CASSELGQGFYGYTF
- TRBV7-9 12 CASSPSADTQYF
- TRBV6-5 15 CASSHDNLSGLGYTF
- TRBV5-8 11 CASTSLVEEYF
TRBD1 TRBV5-1 14 CASSLGTGNYGYTF
- TRBV5-6 15 CASSLEDNHYSPLHF
- TRBV5-1 14 CASSLAQGTYEQYF
- TRBV7-9 15 CASSFMAARTYGYTF
TRBD2 TRBV5-4 17 CASSHPIAGETYNEQFF
TRBD1 TRBV30 18 CAWSVPAGGTYSNQPQHF
- TRBV7-2 16 CASSLEGRAGNSPLHF
- TRBV6-5 14 CASSDTRSSYEQYF
- TRBV5-1 13 CASDPGSKIEQFF
- TRBV6-4 13 CASSLGGYGELFF
TRBD1 TRBV6-5 15 CASSPGTVSGNTIYF
- TRBV2 12 CASQRLTIEAFF
- TRBV7-9 13 CASSPWTDYEQYF
TRBD1 TRBV29-1 14 CSVARRDRGHEQYF
- TRBV5-4 16 CASSPTSTANTGELFF
TRBD2 TRBV7-9 18 CASSLGVRREGYQETQYF
- TRBV7-2 13 CASSEITGNEQFF
- TRBV9 14 CASSGDSFDQPQHF
- TRBV6-1 14 CASSEAGLGNGYTF
- TRBV7-6 13 CASSLGQLAEAFF
TRBD1 TRBV19 13 CASSFDRALEAFF
TRBD1 TRBV11-2 14 CASSRDRRNNEQFF
TRBD1 TRBV5-1 15 CASSLQTGRTEKLFF
- TRBV5-6 17 CASSLGGFGPRNDEQYF
- TRBV7-9 12 CASSSVGTEAFF
- TRBV7-9 13 CASSLAYGNEQFF
- TRBV11-2 16 CASSPNSHPYQETQYF
- TRBV6-5 15 CASRQLPNSNQPQHF
TRBD2 TRBV11-2 15 CASSPRGAGVEEQYF
TRBD1 TRBV30 13 CAWSTQGNYGYTF
- TRBV4-3 14 CASSQDPRGTEAFF
TRBD2 TRBV6-6 16 CASSYRTSGVSYEQYF
- TRBV5-6 14 CASSLLLAKNIQYF
TRBD1 TRBV10-3 14 CASGQGPGAYEQYF
TRBD2 TRBV30 14 CAWTGGLARSEQFF
- TRBV27 12 CASSVPPDTQYF
TRBD1 TRBV5-4 16 CASSSWTGANTGELFF
- TRBV2 15 CASKTSRAGIETQYF
TRBD1 TRBV5-1 14 CASSSGQGARGYTF